The sequence of this T cell receptor beta chain was determined in a study of vaccination and CD4 T cells after COVID-19. Sample treatment: approximately 9-day PBMC culture with coronavirus spike peptide pools or control peptides (ViraFEST assay). PCR-confirmed positives ranged from March to December 2020, preceding US Alpha, Beta and Delta variants. Peptide pools at approximately 9.4 ug/ml, together with 8 to 10 IU/ml IL-2, were added to cultures of roughly 2 million PBMCs per well. Trimming left V 5 bases short and J 2 bases short, with 13 bases between. The CDR3 is made up of 15 amino acids. Germline V gene lookup returns CDR1 SGHTA and CDR2 FQGNSA. This clonotype was seen only a few times. Antigen: not known. Sequencing of cultured CD4+ T cell DNA used the Oncomine TCR Beta short-read assay. One entry per CDR3 protein results from TCRdb running MiXCR on the PCR reads. The sample includes fewer than 12,000 distinct CDR3 sequences, about 20% seen only once; the top ten take 9% to 15%.

The clonotype comes from a human donor who had recovered from COVID-19. The V and J genes are TRBV7-2 and TRBJ2-1; D unclear. The sequences come from CD4+ T cells from blood, cultured in vitro, collected after SARS-CoV-2 vaccination. The CDR3 DNA reads TGTGCCAGCAGCCTTCCCTACAAGCCCTACAATGAGCAGTTCTTC. Its translation is CASSLPYKPYNEQFF.